A single sample gave rise to the 9 T cell receptor beta chains below, sequenced in a study of blood T cell repertoires in COVID-19. Here immunoSEQ multiplex PCR was the method, and the copy in TCRdb shows in-frame clones only, minus some. Of 100,000 to 150,000 clones in the sample, 79% are singletons; the top ten hold 37%. The sequenced sample consisted of peripheral blood. The receptors originated from a man aged 35-49 years with active or convalescent COVID-19.

The chain carries TRBV7-2 and TRBJ2-5; the match to TRBD1 covers 10 bases. Germline lookup yields CDR1 SGHTA and CDR2 FQGNSA. This CDR3 has 14 amino acids. With 6 bases clipped from V and 5 bases from J, the junction kept 6 bases outside the gene matches. CDR3 region: CASSPPGQGETQYF. DNA of the CDR3: TGTGCCAGCAGTCCCCCGGGACAGGGGGAGACCCAGTACTTC.

This clone turned up a few times. The same CDR3 is also encoded by other DNA sequences in this sample. The gene calls are TRBV4-2 and TRBJ1-5; D possibly corresponds to TRBD1 (5 bases). This CDR3 contains 15 residues. Germline values: CDR1 LGHNA, CDR2 YNFKEQ. V lost 0 bases and J lost 2, with 8 bases in between. The CDR3 nucleotides are TGTGCCAGCAGCCAAGAAAGGGGCGGCAATCAGCCCCAGCATTTT. Residues: CASSQERGGNQPQHF.

This clone was seen only once. V gene TRBV4-1 combines with J gene TRBJ1-6; 10 nucleotides align to TRBD1. The CDR3 loop spans 16 amino acids. The germline gives CDR1 MGHRA, CDR2 YSYEKL. Unmatched junction bases numbered 9, after V lost 4 bases and J lost 9 bases. In DNA form, the CDR3 reads TGCGCCAGCAGCCGGACTCGGACAGGGGGTTTTTCACCCCTCCACTTT. Translated, it gives CASSRTRTGGFSPLHF.

The V call is TRBV9, the J call TRBJ2-1, with TRBD2 matching over 12 bases. V gave up 0 bases and J gave up 0 bases; unmatched junction bases: 7. The CDR3 consists of 19 residues. CDR1 and CDR2 from the germline V gene are SGDLS and YYNGEE. The CDR3 DNA is TGTGCCAGCAGCGTAGCTAGCGGGGGGGGAAAGAGCTCCTACAATGAGCAGTTCTTC. Amino acid sequence: CASSVASGGGKSSYNEQFF.

The chain carries TRBV6-5 and TRBJ2-3; TRBD2 matches at 7 bases. This CDR3 spans 16 amino acids. V gave up 1 base and J gave up 0 bases; unmatched junction bases: 4. CDR1 and CDR2 from the germline V gene are MNHEY and SVGAGI. The CDR3 protein is CASSYFSGPSTDTQYF. CDR3 in DNA: TGTGCCAGCAGTTACTTTAGCGGGCCTAGCACAGATACGCAGTATTTT.

The V gene is TRBV4-3, the J gene TRBJ2-1; 11 bases fit TRBD1. The CDR3 has 14 residues. CDR1 LGHNA and CDR2 YSLEER come from the germline V gene. J gave up 8 bases and V 3 bases, and 3 bases lay outside the gene matches. CDR3 nucleotide sequence: TGCGCCAGCAGCCACCGGGACAGGGGGTATGAGCAGTTCTTC. Residues: CASSHRDRGYEQFF.

This chain connects TRBV5-1 to TRBJ1-6; TRBD1 agrees at 7 bases. Unmatched junction bases numbered 2, after V lost 0 bases and J lost 2 bases. Germline CDR1 is SGHRS and CDR2 is YFSETQ. The CDR3 totals 16 residues. The CDR3 loop is CASSLGTGAYNSPLHF. CDR3 DNA: TGCGCCAGCAGCTTGGGGACAGGCGCCTATAATTCACCCCTCCACTTT.

This chain uses TRBV5-1 with TRBJ1-6; possible D gene TRBD1, 6 bases. The germline V gene has CDR1 SGHRS and CDR2 YFSETQ. Trimming stripped 4 bases from V and 7 bases from J, with 18 bases between. The CDR3 length is 16 residues. The CDR3 sequence is CASSRDPDRRNSPLHF. As DNA, the CDR3 is TGCGCCAGCAGCCGAGATCCGGACAGACGGAATTCACCCCTCCACTTT.

This chain uses TRBV5-4 with TRBJ1-1; possibly TRBD1 for D (6 bases). The CDR3 extends over 14 amino acids. The V gene lost 1 base and the J gene lost 5 bases, with 12 bases spanning the gap. Germline V lookup: CDR1 SGHNT, CDR2 YYREEE (reference sequence). The CDR3 coding sequence is TGTGCCAGCAGCTTGTGGGGGCGAAGGACTGAAGCTTTCTTT. It codes for CASSLWGRRTEAFF.